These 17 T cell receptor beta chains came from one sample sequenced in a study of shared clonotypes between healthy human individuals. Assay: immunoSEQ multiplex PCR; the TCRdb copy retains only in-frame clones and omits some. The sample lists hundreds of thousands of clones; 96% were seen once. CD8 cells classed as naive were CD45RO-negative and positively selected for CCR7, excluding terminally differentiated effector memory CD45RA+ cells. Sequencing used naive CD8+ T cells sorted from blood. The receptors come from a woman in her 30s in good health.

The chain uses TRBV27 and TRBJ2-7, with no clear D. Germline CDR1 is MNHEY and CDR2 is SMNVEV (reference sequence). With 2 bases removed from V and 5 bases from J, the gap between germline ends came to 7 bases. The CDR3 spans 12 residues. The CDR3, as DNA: TGTGCCAGCAGTTTAGTAGGGCACGAGCAGTACTTC. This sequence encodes CASSLVGHEQYF.

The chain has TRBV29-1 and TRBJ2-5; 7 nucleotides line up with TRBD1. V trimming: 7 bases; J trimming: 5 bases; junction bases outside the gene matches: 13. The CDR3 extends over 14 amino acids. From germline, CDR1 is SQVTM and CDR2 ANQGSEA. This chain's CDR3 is CSAGSLRGTETQYF. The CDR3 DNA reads TGCAGCGCAGGGAGCCTCAGGGGGACGGAGACCCAGTACTTC. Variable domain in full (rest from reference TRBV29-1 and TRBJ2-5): SAVISQKPSRDICQRGTSLTIQCQVDSQVTMMFWYRQQPGQSLTLIATANQGSEATYESGFVIDKFPISRPNLTFSTLTVSNMSPEDSSIYLCSAGSLRGTETQYFGPGTRLLVL.

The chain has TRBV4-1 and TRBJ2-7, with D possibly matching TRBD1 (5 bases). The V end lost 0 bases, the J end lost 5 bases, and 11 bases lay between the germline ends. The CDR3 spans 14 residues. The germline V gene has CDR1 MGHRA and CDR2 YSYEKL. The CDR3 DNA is TGCGCCAGCAGCCAAGACAGGGCTTTCCACGAGCAGTACTTC. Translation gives CASSQDRAFHEQYF.

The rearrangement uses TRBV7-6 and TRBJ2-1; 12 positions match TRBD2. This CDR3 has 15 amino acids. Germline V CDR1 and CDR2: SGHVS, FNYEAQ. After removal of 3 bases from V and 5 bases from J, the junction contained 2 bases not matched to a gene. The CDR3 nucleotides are TGTGCCAGCAGCTTCGGACTAGCGGGAAACAATGAGCAGTTCTTC. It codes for CASSFGLAGNNEQFF. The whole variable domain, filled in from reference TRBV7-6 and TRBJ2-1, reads GAGVSQSPRYKVTKRGQDVALRCDPISGHVSLYWYRQALGQGPEFLTYFNYEAQQDKSGLPNDRFSAERPEGSISTLTIQRTEQRDSAMYRCASSFGLAGNNEQFFGPGTRLTVL.

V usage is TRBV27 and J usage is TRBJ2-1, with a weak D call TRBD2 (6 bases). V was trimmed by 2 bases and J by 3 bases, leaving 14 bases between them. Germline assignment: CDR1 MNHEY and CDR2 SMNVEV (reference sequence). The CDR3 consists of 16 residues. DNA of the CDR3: TGTGCCAGCAGTTTAGTACAGCGGGCCTACTACAATGAGCAGTTCTTC. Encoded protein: CASSLVQRAYYNEQFF.

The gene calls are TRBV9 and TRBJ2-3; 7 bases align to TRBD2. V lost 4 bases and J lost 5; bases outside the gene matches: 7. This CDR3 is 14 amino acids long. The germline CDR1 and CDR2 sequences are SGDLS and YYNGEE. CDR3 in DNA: TGTGCCAGCAGCACCCAGACGGGGGGAGATACGCAGTATTTT. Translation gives CASSTQTGGDTQYF.

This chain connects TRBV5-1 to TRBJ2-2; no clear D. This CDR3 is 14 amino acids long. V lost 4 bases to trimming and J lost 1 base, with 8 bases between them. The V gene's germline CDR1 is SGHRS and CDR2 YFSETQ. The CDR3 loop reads CASSQSRNTGELFF. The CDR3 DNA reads TGCGCCAGCAGCCAGAGTAGGAACACCGGGGAGCTGTTTTTT.

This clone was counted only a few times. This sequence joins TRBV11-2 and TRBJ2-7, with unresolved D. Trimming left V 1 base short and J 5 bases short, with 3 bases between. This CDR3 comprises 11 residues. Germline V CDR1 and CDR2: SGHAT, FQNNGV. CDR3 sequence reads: CASSLAHEQYF. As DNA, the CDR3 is TGTGCCAGCAGCTTAGCCCACGAGCAGTACTTC.

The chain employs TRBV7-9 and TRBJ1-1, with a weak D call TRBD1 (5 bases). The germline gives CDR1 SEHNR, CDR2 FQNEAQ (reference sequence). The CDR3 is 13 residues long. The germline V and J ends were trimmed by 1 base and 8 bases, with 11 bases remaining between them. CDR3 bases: TGTGCCAGCAGCTTAGATCCGGGGGTAGAAGCTTTCTTT. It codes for CASSLDPGVEAFF.

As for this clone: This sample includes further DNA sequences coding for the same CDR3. The CDR3 DNA follows: TGTGCCAGCAGCTTAGGGACAGGGGGCTTTTACGAGCAGTACTTC. As protein: CASSLGTGGFYEQYF. The chain uses TRBV7-9 and TRBJ2-7, with TRBD1 matching over 11 bases. The CDR3 length is 15 residues. V shed 1 base, J shed 4 bases, and the junction held 3 bases outside the gene matches. Germline-derived CDR1 and CDR2 are SEHNR and FQNEAQ (reference sequence).

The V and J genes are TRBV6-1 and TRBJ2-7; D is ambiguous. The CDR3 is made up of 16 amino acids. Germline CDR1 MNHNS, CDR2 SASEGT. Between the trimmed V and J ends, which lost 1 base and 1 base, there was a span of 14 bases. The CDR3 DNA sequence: TGTGCCAGCAGTGAAGTGACACGTCGTCTTTCCTACGAGCAGTACTTC. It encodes CASSEVTRRLSYEQYF.

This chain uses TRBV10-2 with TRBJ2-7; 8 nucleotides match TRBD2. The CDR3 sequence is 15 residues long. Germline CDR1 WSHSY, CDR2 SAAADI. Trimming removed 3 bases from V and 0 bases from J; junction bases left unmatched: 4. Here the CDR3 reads CASSEGTSVSYEQYF. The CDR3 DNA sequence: TGCGCCAGCAGTGAAGGGACTAGTGTCTCCTACGAGCAGTACTTC.

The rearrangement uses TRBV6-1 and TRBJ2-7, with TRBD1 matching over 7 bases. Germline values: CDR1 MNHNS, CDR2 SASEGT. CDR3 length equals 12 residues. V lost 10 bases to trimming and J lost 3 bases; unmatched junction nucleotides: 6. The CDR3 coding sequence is TGTGCCACTGGGGACAGCAGCTACGAGCAGTACTTC. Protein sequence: CATGDSSYEQYF.

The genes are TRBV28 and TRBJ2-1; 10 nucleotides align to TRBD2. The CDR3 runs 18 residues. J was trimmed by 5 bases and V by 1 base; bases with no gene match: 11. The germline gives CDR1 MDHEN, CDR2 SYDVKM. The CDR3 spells CASSLFGIAGGLNNEQFF. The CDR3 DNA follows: TGTGCCAGCAGTTTATTCGGTATAGCGGGAGGCCTTAACAATGAGCAGTTCTTC.

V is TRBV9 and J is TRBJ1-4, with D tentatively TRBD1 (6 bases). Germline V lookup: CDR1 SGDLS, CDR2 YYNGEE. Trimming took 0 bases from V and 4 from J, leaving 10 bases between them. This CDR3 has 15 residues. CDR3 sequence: CASSVGARGNEKLFF. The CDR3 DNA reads TGTGCCAGCAGCGTAGGGGCCAGGGGTAATGAAAAACTGTTTTTT.

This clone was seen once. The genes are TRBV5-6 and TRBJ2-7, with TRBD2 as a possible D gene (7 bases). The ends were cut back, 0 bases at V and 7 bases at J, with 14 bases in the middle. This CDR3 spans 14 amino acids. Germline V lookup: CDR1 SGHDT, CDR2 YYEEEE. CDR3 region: CASSLEARGGEQYF. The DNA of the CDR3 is TGTGCCAGCAGCTTGGAGGCTAGGGGGGGTGAGCAGTACTTC.

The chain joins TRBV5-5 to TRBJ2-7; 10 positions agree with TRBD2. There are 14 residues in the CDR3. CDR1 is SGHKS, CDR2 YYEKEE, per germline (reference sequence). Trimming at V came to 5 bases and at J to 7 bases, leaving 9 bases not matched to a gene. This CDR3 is CASSLASGSWEQYF. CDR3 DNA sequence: TGTGCCAGCAGTCTGGCTAGCGGGAGTTGGGAGCAGTACTTC.